These 16 T cell receptor beta chains share one sample of origin, sequenced in a study of breast tumors, draining lymph nodes, adjacent tissues. TCRdb recomputed calls from the multiplex PCR reads with MiXCR, one row per CDR3 protein. The repertoire holds approximately 130,000 distinct CDR3 sequences, with 21% as singletons. Samples came from axillary lymph nodes draining the breast cancer. Material: axillary lymph node tissue. The receptors come from a female donor with breast cancer. Some clones in this sample may be carry-over from other donors' samples.

Ten or more counts support this clonotype. The rearrangement joins TRBV24-1 to TRBJ2-2; no clear D gene. Germline CDR1 is KGHDR and CDR2 is SFDVKD. With 1 base removed from V and 4 bases from J, the gap between germline ends came to 9 bases. The CDR3 consists of 15 residues. In DNA form, the CDR3 reads TGTGCCACCAGTGATTTCCTACCACCCACCGGGGAGCTGTTTTTT. This codes for CATSDFLPPTGELFF.

The chain carries TRBV4-1 and TRBJ2-5; D is unresolved. This CDR3 region has 14 residues. V was cut by 4 bases and J by 1 base, with 10 bases left in between. Looked up from germline, CDR1 is MGHRA and CDR2 is YSYEKL. CDR3 in DNA: TGCGCCAGCAGCCCAAAACTGACCCAAGAGACCCAGTACTTC. Its protein product is CASSPKLTQETQYF.

Concerning this clonotype: This may stem from a read error, because a much larger clone lies one nucleotide away. V gene TRBV7-2 combines with J gene TRBJ2-1; D call uncertain. The germline CDR1 and CDR2 sequences are SGHTA and FQGNSA. This CDR3 has 15 amino acids. In DNA form, the CDR3 reads TGTGCCAGCAGCTACCGACACGTAACCTACGATGAGCAGTTCTTC. This gives the protein CASSYRHVTYDEQFF. Supplemented by reference TRBV7-2 and TRBJ2-1, the full variable domain reads GAGVSQSPSNKVTEKGKDVELRCDPISGHTALYWYRQSLGQGLEFLIYFQGNSAPDKSGLPSDRFSAERTGGSVSTLTIQRTQQEDSAVYLCASSYRHVTYDEQFFGPGTRLTVL.

This clonotype was counted ten times or more. This rearrangement joins TRBV12-3 or TRBV12-4 to TRBJ1-5; D is perhaps TRBD1 (6 bases). The CDR3 covers 15 residues. V was trimmed by 8 bases and J by 0 bases, leaving 14 bases between them. In DNA, the CDR3 is TGTGCCAGCCGGGGGGGCGGGGATAGCAATCAGCCCCAGCATTTT. It codes for CASRGGGDSNQPQHF.

In this sample, this clonotype turned up a few times. This sequence joins TRBV12-3 or TRBV12-4 and TRBJ2-4; either TRBD1 or TRBD2 may supply D (5 bases each). The V end was cut by 3 bases, the J end by 1 base, with 10 bases between. This CDR3 contains 15 residues. CDR3 DNA: TGTGCCAGCAGTTTCAGAGGGGACGCCAAAAACATTCAGTACTTC. It is translated as CASSFRGDAKNIQYF.

This clonotype has ten or more counts. This chain links TRBV20-1 with TRBJ2-7, with D maybe TRBD1 (5 bases). This CDR3 contains 14 residues. V was trimmed by 6 bases and J by 2 bases, leaving 17 bases between them. Germline CDR1 and CDR2: DFQATT and SNEGSKA (reference sequence). CDR3 sequence reads: CSAQGGVRAYEQYF. The CDR3 DNA sequence: TGCAGTGCGCAGGGTGGGGTCAGAGCCTACGAGCAGTACTTC.

This clonotype showed up many times. The chain uses TRBV24-1 and TRBJ2-1, with TRBD2 matching 8 bases. V was pared by 5 bases and J by 2 bases, with 7 bases of the junction left unmatched. In germline, CDR1 is KGHDR, CDR2 SFDVKD. The CDR3 is 16 residues long. As DNA, the CDR3 is TGTGCCACCAGTGCCCTCGGGGGGGCTCCCTACAATGAGCAGTTCTTC. Translation gives CATSALGGAPYNEQFF.

The sample holds many counts of this clonotype. CDR3 sequence reads: CASSLAGGPYEQYF. The CDR3 DNA reads as TGTGCCAGCAGTTTAGCGGGGGGTCCATACGAGCAGTACTTC. This chain uses TRBV28 with TRBJ2-7; 8 positions match TRBD2. V was pared by 2 bases and J by 4 bases, with 4 bases of the junction left unmatched. Germline CDR1 is MDHEN and CDR2 is SYDVKM. This CDR3 comprises 14 residues.

In its sample, this clonotype was seen many times. J is TRBJ2-2 and V is TRBV7-3; 11 bases are a match to TRBD2. Germline V gene sequence: CDR1 SGHTA, CDR2 FQGTGA. V gave up 5 bases and J gave up 2 bases; unmatched junction bases: 7. The CDR3 is 17 residues long. The CDR3 spells CASSPGLAELNTGELFF. CDR3 in DNA: TGTGCCAGCAGCCCGGGACTAGCGGAACTTAACACCGGGGAGCTGTTTTTT.

CDR3 sequence: CASSLLDSNEQYF. Written as DNA, the CDR3 is TGTGCCAGCAGTTTATTAGACAGTAACGAGCAGTACTTC. This chain links TRBV28 with TRBJ2-7; D might be TRBD1 (5 bases). V lost 1 base to trimming and J lost 5 bases, with 9 bases between them. CDR1 is MDHEN and CDR2 is SYDVKM in the germline V gene. The CDR3 runs 13 residues.

About this clonotype: This clone may be a read error of a much larger clone one base away. This chain connects TRBV28 to TRBJ2-3; tentatively, D is TRBD2 (6 bases). Germline V gives CDR1 MDHEN, CDR2 SYDVKM. Trimming left V 8 bases short and J 3 bases short, with 18 bases between. The length of the CDR3 is 15 residues. The CDR3: CASGPRGTGTDTQYF. DNA of the CDR3: TGTGCCAGCGGTCCCCGGGGGACGGGGACAGATACGCAGTATTTT. The variable domain in full, with the rest retrieved from reference TRBV28 and TRBJ2-3, is DVKVTQSSRYLVKRTGEKVFLECVQDMDHENMFWYRQDPGLGLRLIYFSYDVKMKEKGDIPEGYSVSREKKERFSLILESASTNQTSMYLCASGPRGTGTDTQYFGPGTRLTVL.

The rearrangement joins TRBV25-1 to TRBJ1-1; D call uncertain. Germline loops: CDR1 MGHDK, CDR2 SYGVNS. The V gene lost 5 bases and the J gene lost 10 bases, with 17 bases spanning the gap. The CDR3 covers 13 residues. CDR3 sequence: CASSLTRSGGAFF. The CDR3, as DNA: TGTGCCAGCAGTCTTACCCGATCAGGTGGAGCTTTCTTT.

This clonotype was observed at least ten times. V and J are TRBV19 and TRBJ2-1, with 9 bases lining up with TRBD2. Trimming removed 3 bases from V and 5 bases from J; junction bases left unmatched: 8. The CDR3 length is 16 residues. CDR1 is LNHDA, CDR2 SQIVND, per germline (reference sequence). CDR3 in amino acids: CASSIGGRAGNNEQFF. As DNA, the CDR3 is TGTGCCAGTAGTATCGGCGGGAGGGCCGGTAACAATGAGCAGTTCTTC.

As concerns this clonotype: A single base separates this from a much larger clone, so it may be a read error. DNA of the CDR3: TGCAGCGCGGGGAAGAGCCAGGTTGGGAAGCAGTACTTC. Translation: CSAGKSQVGKQYF. V usage is TRBV29-1 and J usage is TRBJ2-7; perhaps TRBD2 as D (5 bases). Germline CDR1 and CDR2: SQVTM and ANQGSEA. CDR3 length equals 13 residues. V was cut by 7 bases and J by 8 bases, with 21 bases left in between.

Details on this clonotype: This likely comes from a read error, as the CDR3 has no conserved phenylalanine or tryptophan at its end. The genes are TRBV20-1 and TRBJ2-7; either TRBD1 or TRBD2 may fit D (5 bases each). Germline CDR1 and CDR2: DFQATT and SNEGSKA (reference sequence). The CDR3 runs 14 residues. The CDR3 coding sequence is TGCAGTGCTAAGCCGACAGCTAGCTCCTGCGAGCAGTACCTC. It encodes CSAKPTASSCEQYL.

This clonotype was recorded many times. The chain links TRBV5-1 to TRBJ2-1; 13 bases align to TRBD2. CDR1 and CDR2 from the germline V gene are SGHRS and YFSETQ. Losses at the gene ends were 5 bases for V and 9 bases for J; bases not matched to a gene: 2. CDR3 size: 13 residues. In DNA form, the CDR3 reads TGCGCCAGCAGACTAGCGGGAGGGGGTGAGCAGTTCTTC. This translates into CASRLAGGGEQFF.